These 5 T cell receptor beta chains share one sample of origin, sequenced in a study of read filtering for tumor transcriptome and immune sequencing. This library used about 360 ng RNA and molecular barcoded adaptors spanning alpha/delta and beta/gamma chains. TCRdb analysed the reads with MiXCR anew, one entry per CDR3 protein. This sample has 120,000 or so distinct CDR3 sequences, with roughly 13% found just once. The sequencing input was a population of CD138-negative cells sorted from bone marrow. These receptor sequences come from a donor aged 40 or over with multiple myeloma.

This clonotype has just a few counts. The V gene is TRBV18, the J gene TRBJ1-2; D remains unclear. V shed 6 bases and J shed 10 bases, with 15 bases lying between them. This CDR3 contains 12 residues. The germline gives CDR1 KGHSH, CDR2 LQKENI. CDR3 sequence reads: CASSPGEVDYTF. The DNA for the CDR3 is TGTGCCAGCTCCCCCGGGGAGGTGGACTACACCTTC.

This clonotype was counted at least ten times. The V and J genes are TRBV5-6 and TRBJ2-1; D remains ambiguous. V was shortened by 2 bases and J by 4 bases, with 10 bases between the two germline ends. Germline CDR1 and CDR2: SGHDT and YYEEEE. The CDR3 sequence is 14 residues long. The CDR3: CASSLGSEYNEQFF. The CDR3, as DNA: TGTGCCAGCAGCTTAGGCAGCGAATACAATGAGCAGTTCTTC.

This clonotype was detected many times. CDR3 nucleotides: TGCAGTGCTAGAGAAAGGACTAGCGGATCGGCGACCCAGTACTTC. Its translation: CSARERTSGSATQYF. The chain couples TRBV20-1 to TRBJ2-5; 10 bases are a match to TRBD2. Germline V gene lookup returns CDR1 DFQATT and CDR2 SNEGSKA (reference sequence). The CDR3 is 15 amino acids. The junction had 8 bases not matched to a gene; V was cut back by 0 bases and J by 7 bases.

This clonotype was seen ten or more times. V and J are TRBV4-1 and TRBJ1-1, with 9 bases fitting TRBD1. V was pared by 0 bases and J by 4 bases, with 9 bases of the junction left unmatched. The CDR3 spans 17 residues. Germline CDR1 reads MGHRA; CDR2 reads YSYEKL. CDR3: CASSQEVSGDRATEAFF. The CDR3 nucleotides are TGCGCCAGCAGCCAAGAAGTCTCCGGGGACAGGGCCACTGAAGCTTTCTTT.

The chain carries TRBV29-1 and TRBJ2-2, with D unresolved. This CDR3 comprises 13 residues. In germline, CDR1 is SQVTM, CDR2 ANQGSEA. V was pared by 4 bases and J by 6 bases, with 12 bases between. In DNA form, the CDR3 reads TGCAGCGTTGGAAAGGCGACCGCCGGGGAGCTGTTTTTT. Encoded protein: CSVGKATAGELFF.